This TCR beta chain was profiled in a study of human T cells and chemical hapten exposure. Trimming stripped 7 bases from V and 1 base from J, with 19 bases between. Germline V lookup: CDR1 SQVTM, CDR2 ANQGSEA. CDR3 length: 15 residues. Unique molecular identifiers were attached to individual cDNA molecules within the library. From the RACE reads, TCRdb called clonotypes with MiXCR, one entry per CDR3 protein. The data show about 64,000 distinct CDR3 sequences, about 10% seen once. The time point here: patch test 3, about 24 weeks after DPC sensitization. Treatment given: therapeutic diphenylcyclopropenone sensitization with weekly scalp DPC. This clonotype occurred a few times. The antigen remains unidentified. The study, taken as a whole, reports: The study found expanded TCRs formed significantly more large CDR3 similarity clusters than controls.

This receptor was obtained from a woman aged 30 to 39 with alopecia areata. Some clones in this sample may be carry-over from other donors' samples. Sequenced material: whole blood, taken in connection with sensitization to the hapten diphenylcyclopropenone (DPC). The genes are TRBV29-1 and TRBJ1-2; maybe TRBD1 (5 bases). CDR3: CSARVWQGDNYGYTF. The DNA of the CDR3 is TGCAGCGCCCGTGTCTGGCAGGGAGATAACTATGGCTACACCTTC.